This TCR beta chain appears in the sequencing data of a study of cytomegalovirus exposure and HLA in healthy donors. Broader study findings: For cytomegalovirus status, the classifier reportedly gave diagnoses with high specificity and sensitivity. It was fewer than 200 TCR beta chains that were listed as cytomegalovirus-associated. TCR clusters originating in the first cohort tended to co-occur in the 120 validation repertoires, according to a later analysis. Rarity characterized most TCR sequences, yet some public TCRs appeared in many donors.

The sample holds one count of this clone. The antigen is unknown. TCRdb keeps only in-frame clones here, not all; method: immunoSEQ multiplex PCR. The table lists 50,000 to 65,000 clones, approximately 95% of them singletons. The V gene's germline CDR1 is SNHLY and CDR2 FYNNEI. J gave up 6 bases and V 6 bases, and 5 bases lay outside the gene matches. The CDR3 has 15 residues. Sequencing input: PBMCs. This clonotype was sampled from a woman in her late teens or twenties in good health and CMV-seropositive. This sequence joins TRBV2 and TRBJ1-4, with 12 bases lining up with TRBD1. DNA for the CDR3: TGTGCCAGCAGGGGGACAGGGGGCGCTTATGAAAAACTGTTTTTT. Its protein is CASRGTGGAYEKLFF.